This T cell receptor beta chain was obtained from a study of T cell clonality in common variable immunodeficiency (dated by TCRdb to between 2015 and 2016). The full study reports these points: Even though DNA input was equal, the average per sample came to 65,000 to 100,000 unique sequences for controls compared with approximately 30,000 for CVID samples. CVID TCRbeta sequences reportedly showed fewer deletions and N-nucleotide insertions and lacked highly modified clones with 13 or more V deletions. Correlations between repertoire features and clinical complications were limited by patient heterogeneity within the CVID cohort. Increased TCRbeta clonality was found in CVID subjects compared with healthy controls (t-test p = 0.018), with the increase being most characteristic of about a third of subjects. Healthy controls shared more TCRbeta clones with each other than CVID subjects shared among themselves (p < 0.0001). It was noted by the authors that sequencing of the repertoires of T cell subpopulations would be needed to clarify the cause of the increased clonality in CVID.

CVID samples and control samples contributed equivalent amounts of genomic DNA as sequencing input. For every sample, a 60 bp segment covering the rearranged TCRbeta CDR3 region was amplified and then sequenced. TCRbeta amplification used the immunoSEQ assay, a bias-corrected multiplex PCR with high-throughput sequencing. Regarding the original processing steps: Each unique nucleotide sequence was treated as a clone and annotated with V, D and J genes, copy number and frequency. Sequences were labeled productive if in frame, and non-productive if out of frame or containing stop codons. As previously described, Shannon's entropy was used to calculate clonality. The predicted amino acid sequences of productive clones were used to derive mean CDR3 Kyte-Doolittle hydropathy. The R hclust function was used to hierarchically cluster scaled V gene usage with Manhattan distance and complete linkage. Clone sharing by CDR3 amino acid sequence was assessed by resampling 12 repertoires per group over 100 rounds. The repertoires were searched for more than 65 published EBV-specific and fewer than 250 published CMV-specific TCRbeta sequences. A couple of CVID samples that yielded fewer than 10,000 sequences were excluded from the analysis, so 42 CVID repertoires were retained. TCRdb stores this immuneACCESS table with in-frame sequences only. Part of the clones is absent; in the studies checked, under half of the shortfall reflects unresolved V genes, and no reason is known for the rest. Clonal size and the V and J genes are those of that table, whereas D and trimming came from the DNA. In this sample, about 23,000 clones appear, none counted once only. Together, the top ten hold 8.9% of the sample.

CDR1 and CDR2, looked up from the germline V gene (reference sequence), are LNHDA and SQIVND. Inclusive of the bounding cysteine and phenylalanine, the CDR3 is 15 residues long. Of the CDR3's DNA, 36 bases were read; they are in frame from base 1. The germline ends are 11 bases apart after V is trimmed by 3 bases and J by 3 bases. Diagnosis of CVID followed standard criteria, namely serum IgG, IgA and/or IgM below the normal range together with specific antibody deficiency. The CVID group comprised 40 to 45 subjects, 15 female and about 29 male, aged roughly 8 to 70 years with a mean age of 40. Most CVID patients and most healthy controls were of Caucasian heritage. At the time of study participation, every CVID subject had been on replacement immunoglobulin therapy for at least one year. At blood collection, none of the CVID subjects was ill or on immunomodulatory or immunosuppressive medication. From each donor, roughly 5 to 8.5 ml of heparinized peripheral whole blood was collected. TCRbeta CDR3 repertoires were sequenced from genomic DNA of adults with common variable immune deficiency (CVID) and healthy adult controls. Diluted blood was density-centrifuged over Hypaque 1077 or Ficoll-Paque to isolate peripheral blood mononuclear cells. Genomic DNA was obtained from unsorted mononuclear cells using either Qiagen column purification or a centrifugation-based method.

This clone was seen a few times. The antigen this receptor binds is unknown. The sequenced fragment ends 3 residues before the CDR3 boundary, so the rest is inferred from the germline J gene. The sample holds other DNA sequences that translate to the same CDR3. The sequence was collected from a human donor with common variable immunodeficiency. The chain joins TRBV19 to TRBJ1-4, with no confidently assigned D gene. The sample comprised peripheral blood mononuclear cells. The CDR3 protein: CASSMLSPANEKLFF. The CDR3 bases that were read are TGTGCCAGTAGTATGCTTTCACCGGCTAATGAAAAA.